This TCR beta chain appears in the sequencing data of a study of T cell repertoires in cytomegalovirus infection. Study in general: Public TCR beta signatures indicated both CMV infection and matching HLA type.

The V gene's germline CDR1 is MDHEN and CDR2 SYDVKM. V gave up 6 bases and J gave up 5 bases, with 11 bases separating them. The CDR3 has 12 residues. This clonotype was seen repeatedly, ten times or more. One entry per CDR3 protein, called by TCRdb with MiXCR from the reads. The sample contains about 190,000 distinct CDR3 sequences, 8% to 10% of which appear only once. This receptor was taken from a human donor in good health (CMV status not recorded). Some clones in this sample may be carry-over from other donors' samples. Sequenced input: PBMCs. The chain links TRBV28 to TRBJ2-7; D call uncertain. CDR3 amino acids: CASSLYGDEQYF. The CDR3 nucleotides read TGTGCCAGCAGCCTATATGGTGACGAGCAGTACTTC.